The 24 T cell receptor beta chains given below trace back to one sample, sequenced in a study of OX40 agonist ivuxolimab in advanced cancers. The data were produced by immunoSEQ multiplex PCR, yet TCRdb's version contains in-frame clones alone and is incomplete. The sample yields around 70,000 clones, about 84% seen once. Source: CD4+ or CD8+ T cells sorted from blood, taken in a trial of the OX40 agonist ivuxolimab. These receptors were obtained from an adult with an advanced solid tumor such as melanoma, head and neck, liver or kidney cancer.

This clone occurred a few times. The rearrangement links TRBV4-1 to TRBJ2-5; 7 nucleotides line up with TRBD2. Unmatched junction bases numbered 12, after V lost 0 bases and J lost 2 bases. The germline CDR1 and CDR2 sequences are MGHRA and YSYEKL. The CDR3 is 18 amino acids. As DNA, the CDR3 is TGCGCCAGCAGCCAAGAACTAGGGAGGGAACGAGCTCAAGAGACCCAGTACTTC. Translating it yields CASSQELGRERAQETQYF.

The rearrangement links TRBV7-3 to TRBJ1-1; D ambiguous. CDR1 is SGHTA and CDR2 is FQGTGA in the germline V gene. The germline V and J ends were trimmed by 3 bases and 6 bases, with 11 bases remaining between them. The CDR3 has 13 residues. The CDR3 here is CASSLGKVAEAFF. In DNA form, the CDR3 reads TGTGCCAGCAGCTTGGGTAAAGTGGCTGAAGCTTTCTTT.

The J gene is TRBJ1-1, the V gene TRBV7-9, with TRBD1 as a possible D gene (6 bases). Germline V gene lookup returns CDR1 SEHNR and CDR2 FQNEAQ (reference sequence). V lost 1 base, J lost 4 bases, and 10 bases lay in between. CDR3 length: 14 amino acids. CDR3 in amino acids: CASSLGTGSTEAFF. The CDR3 DNA is TGTGCCAGCAGCTTAGGAACAGGGAGCACTGAAGCTTTCTTT.

A few counts support this clone. This chain connects TRBV25-1 to TRBJ2-3; 9 nucleotides align to TRBD2. This CDR3 contains 15 residues. Per germline, CDR1 MGHDK and CDR2 SYGVNS. V gave up 7 bases and J gave up 3 bases; unmatched junction bases: 8. Written as DNA, the CDR3 is TGTGCCAGCAAAGGGAAGGCGGGAGGGACAGATACGCAGTATTTT. It encodes CASKGKAGGTDTQYF.

The chain links TRBV19 to TRBJ2-5; a possible D gene is TRBD1 (6 bases). Matching the DNA end better, TRBJ2-7 makes the J call doubtful. In germline, CDR1 is LNHDA, CDR2 SQIVND (reference sequence). The length of the CDR3 is 19 residues. The CDR3 reads CASSIKGGRGHTSSYEQYF. The CDR3 region has the DNA TGTGCCAGTAGTATTAAAGGCGGCAGGGGCCATACGAGCTCCTACGAGCAGTACTTC.

This rearrangement joins TRBV30 to TRBJ1-5, with unresolved D. V gave up 2 bases and J gave up 1 base, with 12 bases separating them. Germline V gives CDR1 GTSNPN, CDR2 SVGIG (reference sequence). The CDR3 contains 15 residues. The DNA of the CDR3 is TGTGCCTGGAGTTTCGGTCGGTGGAGCAATCAGCCCCAGCATTTT. Protein product: CAWSFGRWSNQPQHF.

This rearrangement joins TRBV5-6 to TRBJ2-1; TRBD2 might be the D (5 bases). This CDR3 is built from 15 residues. Germline CDR1 is SGHDT and CDR2 is YYEEEE. The ends were cut back, 1 base at V and 0 bases at J, with 8 bases in the middle. CDR3 residues: CASSLRGPSYNEQFF. The CDR3, as DNA: TGTGCCAGCAGCTTGAGAGGGCCCTCCTACAATGAGCAGTTCTTC.

This CDR3 reads CASRDKQGLPLEAFF. CDR3 nucleotides: TGTGCCAGTAGGGATAAACAGGGGCTCCCTTTAGAAGCTTTCTTT. The genes are TRBV19 and TRBJ1-1; 7 bases align to TRBD1. The CDR3 consists of 15 residues. The trim removed 6 bases at V and 8 bases at J, leaving 15 bases unmatched. CDR1 and CDR2 from the germline V gene are LNHDA and SQIVND (reference sequence).

The CDR3 DNA is TGTGCCAGCAGGCCGGGGGGCCCAATTAGGGCCCATGAGCAGTTCTTC. It translates to CASRPGGPIRAHEQFF. This chain connects TRBV2 to TRBJ2-1, with TRBD2 as a possible D gene (7 bases). CDR3 size: 16 residues. The germline V gene has CDR1 SNHLY and CDR2 FYNNEI. The V gene lost 6 bases and the J gene lost 8 bases, with 23 bases spanning the gap.

This chain links TRBV2 with TRBJ1-4; maybe TRBD1 (6 bases). Germline V gene data show CDR1 as SNHLY and CDR2 as FYNNEI. V gave up 2 bases and J gave up 4 bases, with 11 bases separating them. CDR3 length: 15 amino acids. The CDR3 nucleotides are TGTGCCAGCAGTGAAACGGGGGGCTTTAATGAAAAACTGTTTTTT. It translates to CASSETGGFNEKLFF.

The chain links TRBV7-2 to TRBJ2-3, with unresolved D. Trimming cost V 5 bases and J 2 bases, with 14 bases left between them. Germline CDR1 is SGHTA and CDR2 is FQGNSA. This CDR3 is built from 15 residues. The CDR3 loop is CASSLRSQYTDTQYF. The CDR3, as DNA: TGTGCCAGCAGCCTTAGGTCGCAGTACACAGATACGCAGTATTTT.

The V call is TRBV5-6, the J call TRBJ2-4; the D gene could be TRBD1 or TRBD2 (6 bases each). This CDR3 comprises 18 residues. The ends were cut back, 2 bases at V and 2 bases at J, with 20 bases in the middle. CDR1 and CDR2 (germline): SGHDT, YYEEEE. CDR3 coding DNA: TGTGCCAGCAGCTTCGGGGGCACGTCGGTAAAACCCAAAAACATTCAGTACTTC. Amino acid sequence: CASSFGGTSVKPKNIQYF.

V gene TRBV7-2 combines with J gene TRBJ1-4, with TRBD1 matching 8 bases. The CDR3 runs 16 residues. Germline values: CDR1 SGHTA, CDR2 FQGNSA. With V trimmed by 1 base and J by 4 bases, 5 bases remained unmatched. CDR3 nucleotide sequence: TGTGCCAGCAGCTTAGGGTGGGGACAGGATAATGAAAAACTGTTTTTT. Protein sequence: CASSLGWGQDNEKLFF.

CDR3 in amino acids: CASSPGGATYGYTF. CDR3 nucleotide sequence: TGCGCCAGCAGCCCCGGGGGGGCCACCTATGGCTACACCTTC. The chain combines TRBV5-1 with TRBJ1-2; D is perhaps TRBD1 (6 bases). Per the germline V gene, CDR1 is SGHRS and CDR2 is YFSETQ. Trimming pared 4 bases from V and 4 bases from J, leaving 14 bases between. CDR3 length: 14 residues. The whole variable domain, filled in from reference TRBV5-1 and TRBJ1-2, reads KAGVTQTPRYLIKTRGQQVTLSCSPISGHRSVSWYQQTPGQGLQFLFEYFSETQRNKGNFPGRFSGRQFSNSRSEMNVSTLELGDSALYLCASSPGGATYGYTFGSGTRLTVV.

This clone has just one count. V usage is TRBV6-5 and J usage is TRBJ1-6; a possible D gene is TRBD1 (6 bases). This CDR3 spans 14 amino acids. Trimming removed 7 bases at V and 0 bases at J, with 7 bases between. CDR1 MNHEY and CDR2 SVGAGI come from the germline V gene. CDR3 in DNA: TGTGCCAGCAACAGGGACTCCTATAATTCACCCCTCCACTTT. Protein: CASNRDSYNSPLHF.

This sequence joins TRBV7-9 and TRBJ1-5; TRBD1 might be the D (6 bases). The germline V gene has CDR1 SEHNR and CDR2 FQNEAQ (reference sequence). V was cut by 5 bases and J by 3 bases, with 11 bases left in between. The CDR3 runs 14 residues. CDR3 sequence reads: CASSHREVNQPQHF. The CDR3 DNA reads TGTGCCAGCAGCCACAGGGAGGTCAATCAGCCCCAGCATTTT.

This chain uses TRBV9 with TRBJ2-3, with TRBD2 matching over 10 bases. Trimming cost V 4 bases and J 1 base; bases outside gene matches: 3. The CDR3 is made up of 15 amino acids. Germline V gene lookup returns CDR1 SGDLS and CDR2 YYNGEE. The CDR3 reads CASSTGTSGTDTQYF. The DNA for the CDR3 is TGTGCCAGCAGCACCGGGACTAGCGGCACAGATACGCAGTATTTT.

The count of this clone is one. V and J are TRBV29-1 and TRBJ2-7; 10 nucleotides align to TRBD2. The germline gives CDR1 SQVTM, CDR2 ANQGSEA. V shed 7 bases, J shed 3 bases, and the junction held 3 bases outside the gene matches. There are 12 residues in the CDR3. CDR3 nucleotides: TGCAGCGGGACTAGCGGTGACTACGAGCAGTACTTC. It encodes CSGTSGDYEQYF.

The V call is TRBV6-1, the J call TRBJ2-7, with D perhaps being TRBD1 or TRBD2 (6 bases each). The germline V and J ends were trimmed by 6 bases and 6 bases, with 18 bases remaining between them. Germline loops: CDR1 MNHNS, CDR2 SASEGT. The CDR3 loop spans 14 amino acids. The CDR3 is CASREFTGAGEQYF. Here the CDR3 DNA reads TGTGCCAGCAGGGAATTCACGGGGGCCGGCGAGCAGTACTTC.

The gene calls are TRBV19 and TRBJ2-7; 13 nucleotides line up with TRBD2. The CDR3 has 16 amino acids. The V segment lost 3 bases and the J segment 2 bases; nucleotides outside the gene matches: 4. Germline values: CDR1 LNHDA, CDR2 SQIVND (reference sequence). The CDR3 coding sequence is TGTGCCAGTAGTATGGGACTAGCGGGGTTGACCTACGAGCAGTACTTC. This codes for CASSMGLAGLTYEQYF.

The V and J genes are TRBV29-1 and TRBJ2-5; TRBD1 might be the D (5 bases). Trimming took off 4 bases at V and 5 bases at J, with 14 bases between the two ends. Germline V gene data show CDR1 as SQVTM and CDR2 as ANQGSEA. The CDR3 runs to 13 residues. Written as DNA, the CDR3 is TGCAGCGTTGGTCAGGGTATGGGGGAGACCCAGTACTTC. It encodes CSVGQGMGETQYF.

This clone showed up just once. The genes are TRBV4-2 and TRBJ2-3, with 9 bases that match TRBD2. Trimming cost V 0 bases and J 3 bases; bases outside gene matches: 10. The CDR3 extends over 18 amino acids. CDR1 and CDR2 from the germline V gene are LGHNA and YNFKEQ. CDR3 in amino acids: CASSQDLVWLAGTDTQYF. The CDR3 DNA follows: TGTGCCAGCAGCCAAGATTTGGTTTGGCTAGCGGGGACAGATACGCAGTATTTT.

The rearrangement uses TRBV15 and TRBJ1-3, with D hard to call. Germline CDR1 LNHNV, CDR2 YYDKDF (reference sequence). The CDR3 is made up of 15 amino acids. V lost 4 bases and J lost 1, with 11 bases in between. CDR3 loop: CATSTEGRSGNTIYF. CDR3 coding DNA: TGTGCCACCAGCACCGAAGGGAGGTCTGGAAACACCATATATTTT.

This clone occurred once. The chain carries TRBV9 and TRBJ2-7, with D tentatively TRBD1 (6 bases). The V gene lost 0 bases and the J gene lost 4 bases, with 14 bases spanning the gap. Germline V gene sequence: CDR1 SGDLS, CDR2 YYNGEE. This CDR3 region has 15 residues. CDR3 DNA: TGTGCCAGCAGCGTAGGGGCAGGGGCTTCTTACGAGCAGTACTTC. Its protein product is CASSVGAGASYEQYF.